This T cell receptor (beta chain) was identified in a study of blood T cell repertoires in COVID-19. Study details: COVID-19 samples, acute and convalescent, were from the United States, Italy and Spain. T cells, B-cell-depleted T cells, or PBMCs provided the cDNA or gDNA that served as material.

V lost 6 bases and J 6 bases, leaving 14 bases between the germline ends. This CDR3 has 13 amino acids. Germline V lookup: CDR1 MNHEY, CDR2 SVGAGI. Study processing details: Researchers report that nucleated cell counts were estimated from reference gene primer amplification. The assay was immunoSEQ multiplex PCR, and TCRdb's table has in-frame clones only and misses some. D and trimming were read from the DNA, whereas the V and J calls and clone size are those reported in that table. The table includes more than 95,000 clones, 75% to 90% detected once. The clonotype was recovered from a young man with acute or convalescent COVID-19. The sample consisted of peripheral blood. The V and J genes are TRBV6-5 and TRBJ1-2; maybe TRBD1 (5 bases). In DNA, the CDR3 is TGTGCCAGCAGCCGGGGGAAAAGGGATGGCTACACCTTC. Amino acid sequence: CASSRGKRDGYTF.